This T cell receptor (beta chain) was identified in a study of blood T cell repertoires in COVID-19. Background on the study: Specimens from acute and convalescent COVID-19 originated in the United States, Italy and Spain. The cDNA or gDNA used as material had been derived from T cells, B-cell-depleted T cells, or PBMCs.

As processed by the authors: Researchers report that nucleated cell counts were estimated from reference gene primer amplification. Sequencing used immunoSEQ multiplex PCR; TCRdb keeps in-frame clones, though not all of them. The D gene and trimming were derived from the DNA, and the V and J assignments and clone size from that table. The sample contains roughly 140,000 clones, about nine tenths of which appear only once. The CDR3 totals 15 residues. Trimming removed 1 base from V and 4 bases from J; junction bases left unmatched: 2. Germline CDR1 reads SGHTA; CDR2 reads FQGNSA. In this sample, this clone turned up once.

The receptor comes from a human donor in a cohort sampled during active COVID-19. The chain carries TRBV7-2 and TRBJ2-7; 12 nucleotides align to TRBD2. Material for sequencing was peripheral blood. As DNA, the CDR3 is TGTGCCAGCAGCTTAGGACTAGCGGGAGAGTACGAGCAGTACTTC. Translation: CASSLGLAGEYEQYF. Based on the CDR3 plus reference TRBV7-2 and TRBJ2-7, the full variable domain is GAGVSQSPSNKVTEKGKDVELRCDPISGHTALYWYRQSLGQGLEFLIYFQGNSAPDKSGLPSDRFSAERTGGSVSTLTIQRTQQEDSAVYLCASSLGLAGEYEQYFGPGTRLTVT.